Listed below are T cell receptor beta chains from one sample, sequenced in a study of T cell responses to AZD1222 COVID-19 vaccine. Libraries were prepared by immunoSEQ multiplex PCR; TCRdb keeps only in-frame clonotypes and omits some of them. Here the sample spans approximately 190,000 clones, roughly 93% being singletons. The material sequenced was peripheral blood, taken on day 0 of AZD1222 vaccination. The receptor source for this set is an adult in good health. CDR3s include the opening cysteine and the closing phenylalanine or tryptophan. Fields, in order: CDR3 protein, CDR3 DNA, CDR3 length, V gene, clone size, J gene, D gene. The D gene is left open where the match is weak. Some rows have no size entry. The others give once, few or many, or a class for an expanded clone.

cdr3_aa: CASSVDGTVGYTF; cdr3_nt: TGTGCCAGCAGCGTAGACGGGACCGTTGGCTACACCTTC; cdr3_length: 13; v_call: TRBV9; clone_size: NA; j_call: TRBJ1-2; d_call: NA
cdr3_aa: CASSMTQGAHEQYF; cdr3_nt: TGTGCCAGTAGTATGACACAGGGGGCCCACGAGCAGTACTTC; cdr3_length: 14; v_call: TRBV19; clone_size: once; j_call: TRBJ2-7; d_call: TRBD1
cdr3_aa: CASSQEASGRGNEQFF; cdr3_nt: TGCGCCAGCAGCCAAGAGGCTAGCGGGAGAGGCAATGAGCAGTTCTTC; cdr3_length: 16; v_call: TRBV4-1; clone_size: NA; j_call: TRBJ2-1; d_call: TRBD2
cdr3_aa: CASSIILGRGGGYTF; cdr3_nt: TGTGCCAGCAGTATCATCCTGGGCAGGGGGGGCGGCTACACCTTC; cdr3_length: 15; v_call: TRBV28; clone_size: NA; j_call: TRBJ1-2; d_call: TRBD1
cdr3_aa: CATEDRVPHNEQFF; cdr3_nt: TGTGCCACCGAAGACAGGGTCCCCCACAATGAGCAGTTCTTC; cdr3_length: 14; v_call: TRBV24-1; clone_size: NA; j_call: TRBJ2-1; d_call: TRBD1
cdr3_aa: CASSLPGQGAYYGYTF; cdr3_nt: TGTGCCAGCAGCCTACCAGGACAGGGGGCTTACTATGGCTACACCTTC; cdr3_length: 16; v_call: TRBV3-1/TRBV3-2; clone_size: NA; j_call: TRBJ1-2; d_call: TRBD1
cdr3_aa: CASIGQSTSGYEQYF; cdr3_nt: TGTGCCAGCATCGGTCAGAGCACCTCGGGCTACGAGCAGTACTTC; cdr3_length: 15; v_call: TRBV28; clone_size: NA; j_call: TRBJ2-7; d_call: NA
cdr3_aa: CSGQDRANTEAFF; cdr3_nt: TGCAGCGGCCAGGACAGGGCGAACACTGAAGCTTTCTTT; cdr3_length: 13; v_call: TRBV29-1; clone_size: NA; j_call: TRBJ1-1; d_call: TRBD1
cdr3_aa: CASSLAISTSTDTQYF; cdr3_nt: TGTGCCAGCAGCTTGGCCATTTCGACTAGCACAGATACGCAGTATTTT; cdr3_length: 16; v_call: TRBV5-8; clone_size: NA; j_call: TRBJ2-3; d_call: NA
cdr3_aa: CASSLNTQTGGETQYF; cdr3_nt: TGCGCCAGCAGCTTAAACACCCAGACAGGCGGAGAGACCCAGTACTTC; cdr3_length: 16; v_call: TRBV5-1; clone_size: once; j_call: TRBJ2-5; d_call: NA
cdr3_aa: CASSLAYEQYF; cdr3_nt: TGTGCCAGCAGTCTCGCCTACGAGCAGTACTTC; cdr3_length: 11; v_call: TRBV28; clone_size: NA; j_call: TRBJ2-7; d_call: NA
cdr3_aa: CSASTGTDFYEQYF; cdr3_nt: TGCAGTGCTAGTACAGGGACAGACTTCTACGAGCAGTACTTC; cdr3_length: 14; v_call: TRBV20-1; clone_size: NA; j_call: TRBJ2-7; d_call: TRBD1
cdr3_aa: CASSPQPGVDQPQHF; cdr3_nt: TGTGCCAGCAGCCCGCAGCCAGGGGTCGATCAGCCCCAGCATTTT; cdr3_length: 15; v_call: TRBV3-1/TRBV3-2; clone_size: NA; j_call: TRBJ1-5; d_call: NA
cdr3_aa: CASSLARLADHQKQFF; cdr3_nt: TGTGCCAGCAGCTTAGCGCGGCTAGCAGATCACCAAAAGCAGTTCTTC; cdr3_length: 16; v_call: TRBV7-9; clone_size: NA; j_call: TRBJ2-1; d_call: NA
cdr3_aa: CSAPSSTEAFF; cdr3_nt: TGCAGTGCCCCCTCGAGCACTGAAGCTTTCTTT; cdr3_length: 11; v_call: TRBV20-1; clone_size: NA; j_call: TRBJ1-1; d_call: NA
cdr3_aa: CASTRTQQAGHEKLFF; cdr3_nt: TGTGCCAGCACCCGAACACAGCAGGCAGGGCATGAAAAACTGTTTTTT; cdr3_length: 16; v_call: TRBV5-8; clone_size: once; j_call: TRBJ1-4; d_call: NA
cdr3_aa: CASSGGPTTGSYEQYF; cdr3_nt: TGTGCCAGTAGTGGGGGGCCAACAACGGGCTCCTACGAGCAGTACTTC; cdr3_length: 16; v_call: TRBV19; clone_size: once; j_call: TRBJ2-7; d_call: NA
cdr3_aa: CASSIRAGGHHNEQFF; cdr3_nt: TGTGCCAGTAGTATTAGGGCGGGAGGGCATCACAATGAGCAGTTCTTC; cdr3_length: 16; v_call: TRBV19; clone_size: NA; j_call: TRBJ2-1; d_call: TRBD2
cdr3_aa: CASSSPVGETRPYSPLHF; cdr3_nt: TGTGCCAGCAGTTCCCCCGTCGGGGAAACAAGGCCGTACTCACCCCTCCACTTT; cdr3_length: 18; v_call: TRBV28; clone_size: NA; j_call: TRBJ1-6; d_call: NA
cdr3_aa: CASSLAGQNYGYTF; cdr3_nt: TGTGCCAGCAGCTTAGCGGGACAGAACTATGGCTACACCTTC; cdr3_length: 14; v_call: TRBV7-8; clone_size: NA; j_call: TRBJ1-2; d_call: TRBD1
cdr3_aa: CASSRDRVARNTEAFF; cdr3_nt: TGTGCCAGCAGCCGGGACAGGGTTGCTAGGAACACTGAAGCTTTCTTT; cdr3_length: 16; v_call: TRBV5-4; clone_size: NA; j_call: TRBJ1-1; d_call: TRBD1
cdr3_aa: CSVSRPGQGTYNEQFF; cdr3_nt: TGCAGCGTTAGTAGACCGGGACAAGGGACTTACAATGAGCAGTTCTTC; cdr3_length: 16; v_call: TRBV29-1; clone_size: NA; j_call: TRBJ2-1; d_call: NA
cdr3_aa: CSVLSIPGTHNEQFF; cdr3_nt: TGCAGCGTCCTCTCTATCCCGGGAACCCACAATGAGCAGTTCTTC; cdr3_length: 15; v_call: TRBV29-1; clone_size: NA; j_call: TRBJ2-1; d_call: NA
cdr3_aa: CASRSQGPGNTIYF; cdr3_nt: TGCGCCAGCCGGTCACAGGGCCCTGGAAACACCATATATTTT; cdr3_length: 14; v_call: TRBV5-1; clone_size: once; j_call: TRBJ1-3; d_call: NA
cdr3_aa: CASSPTGIEQFF; cdr3_nt: TGCGCCAGCAGCCCGACGGGGATTGAGCAGTTCTTC; cdr3_length: 12; v_call: TRBV5-1; clone_size: NA; j_call: TRBJ2-1; d_call: NA
cdr3_aa: CASSKTGGMYEQYF; cdr3_nt: TGTGCCAGCAGCAAGACAGGGGGAATGTACGAGCAGTACTTC; cdr3_length: 14; v_call: TRBV27; clone_size: once; j_call: TRBJ2-7; d_call: TRBD1
cdr3_aa: CASSQVGLGTEAFF; cdr3_nt: TGTGCCAGCAGCCAAGTGGGGCTCGGCACTGAAGCTTTCTTT; cdr3_length: 14; v_call: TRBV4-2; clone_size: NA; j_call: TRBJ1-1; d_call: NA
cdr3_aa: CATSDFGGWEQYF; cdr3_nt: TGTGCCACCAGTGATTTTGGGGGTTGGGAGCAGTACTTC; cdr3_length: 13; v_call: TRBV24-1; clone_size: NA; j_call: TRBJ2-7; d_call: NA
cdr3_aa: CAWDALSSYEQYF; cdr3_nt: TGTGCCTGGGACGCGTTGAGCTCCTACGAGCAGTACTTC; cdr3_length: 13; v_call: TRBV30; clone_size: NA; j_call: TRBJ2-7; d_call: NA
cdr3_aa: CASKFGKSYEQYF; cdr3_nt: TGTGCCAGCAAGTTTGGGAAGTCCTACGAGCAGTACTTC; cdr3_length: 13; v_call: TRBV2; clone_size: NA; j_call: TRBJ2-7; d_call: NA
cdr3_aa: CASSQGEYGGRETQYF; cdr3_nt: TGTGCCAGCAGCCAAGGAGAGTACGGGGGGCGTGAGACCCAGTACTTC; cdr3_length: 16; v_call: TRBV4-2; clone_size: NA; j_call: TRBJ2-5; d_call: NA
cdr3_aa: CASSEAGDYNEQFF; cdr3_nt: TGTGCCAGCAGTGAGGCAGGGGACTACAATGAGCAGTTCTTC; cdr3_length: 14; v_call: TRBV6-4; clone_size: NA; j_call: TRBJ2-1; d_call: NA
cdr3_aa: CASSLLTSGDPYEQYF; cdr3_nt: TGTGCCAGCAGTTTATTGACTAGCGGAGATCCTTACGAGCAGTACTTC; cdr3_length: 16; v_call: TRBV27; clone_size: NA; j_call: TRBJ2-7; d_call: TRBD2
cdr3_aa: CASSSRANTEAFF; cdr3_nt: TGTGCCAGCAGCTCCAGGGCGAACACTGAAGCTTTCTTT; cdr3_length: 13; v_call: TRBV11-3; clone_size: NA; j_call: TRBJ1-1; d_call: NA
cdr3_aa: CASSLSARGGNQPQHF; cdr3_nt: TGTGCCAGCAGTTTATCCGCCCGGGGGGGCAATCAGCCCCAGCATTTT; cdr3_length: 16; v_call: TRBV28; clone_size: NA; j_call: TRBJ1-5; d_call: NA
cdr3_aa: CASGRGNTEAFF; cdr3_nt: TGTGCCAGCGGGAGAGGAAACACTGAAGCTTTCTTT; cdr3_length: 12; v_call: TRBV6-5; clone_size: NA; j_call: TRBJ1-1; d_call: NA
cdr3_aa: CASSKEDKAFF; cdr3_nt: TGTGCCAGCAGCAAAGAGGATAAGGCTTTCTTT; cdr3_length: 11; v_call: TRBV21-1; clone_size: NA; j_call: TRBJ1-1; d_call: NA
cdr3_aa: CASSQAFVRRGGNTIYF; cdr3_nt: TGCGCCAGCAGCCAAGCATTTGTCCGCAGAGGTGGAAACACCATATATTTT; cdr3_length: 17; v_call: TRBV4-1; clone_size: NA; j_call: TRBJ1-3; d_call: NA
cdr3_aa: CASSPGTGASYNEQFF; cdr3_nt: TGCGCCAGCAGCCCAGGAACAGGGGCCTCCTACAATGAGCAGTTCTTC; cdr3_length: 16; v_call: TRBV4-3; clone_size: NA; j_call: TRBJ2-1; d_call: TRBD1
cdr3_aa: CASSFWSAPIHEQYF; cdr3_nt: TGTGCCAGCAGCTTTTGGTCAGCCCCAATACACGAGCAGTACTTC; cdr3_length: 15; v_call: TRBV5-6; clone_size: NA; j_call: TRBJ2-7; d_call: NA